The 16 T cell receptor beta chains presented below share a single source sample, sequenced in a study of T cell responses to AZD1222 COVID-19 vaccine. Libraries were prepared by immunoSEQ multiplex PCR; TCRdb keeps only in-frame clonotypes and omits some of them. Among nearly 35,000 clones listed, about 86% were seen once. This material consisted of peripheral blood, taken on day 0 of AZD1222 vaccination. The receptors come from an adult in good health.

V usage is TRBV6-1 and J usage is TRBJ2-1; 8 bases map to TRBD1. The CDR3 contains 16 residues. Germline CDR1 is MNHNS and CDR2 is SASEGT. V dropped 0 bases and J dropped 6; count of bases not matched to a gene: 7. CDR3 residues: CASSEARGTGGNEQFF. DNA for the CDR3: TGTGCCAGCAGTGAAGCCCGAGGGACAGGAGGCAATGAGCAGTTCTTC.

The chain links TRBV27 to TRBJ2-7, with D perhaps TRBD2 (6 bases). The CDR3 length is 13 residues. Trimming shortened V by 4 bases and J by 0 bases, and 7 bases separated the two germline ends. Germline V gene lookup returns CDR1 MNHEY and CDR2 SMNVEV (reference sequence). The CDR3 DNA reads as TGTGCCAGCAGTTCGGGAGCCTCCTACGAGCAGTACTTC. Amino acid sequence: CASSSGASYEQYF.

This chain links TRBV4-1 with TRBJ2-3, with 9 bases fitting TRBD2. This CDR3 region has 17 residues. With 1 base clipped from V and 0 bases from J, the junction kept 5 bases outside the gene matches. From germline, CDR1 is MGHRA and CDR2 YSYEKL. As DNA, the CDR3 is TGCGCCAGCAGCCAAGCCACCCTAGCGGGGAGCACAGATACGCAGTATTTT. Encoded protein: CASSQATLAGSTDTQYF.

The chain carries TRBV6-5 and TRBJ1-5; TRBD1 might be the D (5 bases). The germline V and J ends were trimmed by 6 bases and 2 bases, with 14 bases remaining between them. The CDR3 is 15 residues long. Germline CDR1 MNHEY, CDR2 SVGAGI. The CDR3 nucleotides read TGTGCCAGCAGACCCGGGACGGGGGGCAATCAGCCCCAGCATTTT. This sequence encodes CASRPGTGGNQPQHF.

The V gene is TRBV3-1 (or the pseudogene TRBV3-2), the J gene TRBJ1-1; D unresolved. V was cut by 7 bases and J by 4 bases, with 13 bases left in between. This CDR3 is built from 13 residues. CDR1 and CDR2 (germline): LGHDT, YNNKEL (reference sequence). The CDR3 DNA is TGTGCCAGCAATTTAGGCCGACGCACTGAAGCTTTCTTT. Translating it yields CASNLGRRTEAFF.

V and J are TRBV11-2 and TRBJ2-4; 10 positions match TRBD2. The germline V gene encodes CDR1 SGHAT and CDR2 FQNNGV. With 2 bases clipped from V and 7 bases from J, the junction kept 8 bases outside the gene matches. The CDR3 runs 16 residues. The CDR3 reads CASSLISGGARNIQYF. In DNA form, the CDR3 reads TGTGCCAGCAGCTTAATAAGCGGGGGGGCGAGGAACATTCAGTACTTC.

CDR3 loop: CASSRSEQETQYF. In DNA, the CDR3 is TGTGCCAGTAGTCGGTCCGAACAAGAGACCCAGTACTTC. The gene calls are TRBV19 and TRBJ2-5, with D unresolved. Trimming removed 5 bases from V and 2 bases from J, with 9 bases in between. The CDR3 is 13 residues long. The V gene's germline CDR1 is LNHDA and CDR2 SQIVND (reference sequence).

CDR3 sequence reads: CASRQAGGLNEQYF. In nucleotides, the CDR3 is TGTGCCAGCAGGCAAGCGGGAGGGCTAAACGAGCAGTACTTC. The genes are TRBV2 and TRBJ2-7; 10 nucleotides match TRBD2. Germline V gene lookup returns CDR1 SNHLY and CDR2 FYNNEI. This CDR3 is built from 14 residues. With 6 bases clipped from V and 5 bases from J, the junction kept 7 bases outside the gene matches. Full variable domain (rest looked up from reference TRBV2 and TRBJ2-7): EPEVTQTPSHQVTQMGQEVILRCVPISNHLYFYWYRQILGQKVEFLVSFYNNEISEKSEIFDDQFSVERPDGSNFTLKIRSTKLEDSAMYFCASRQAGGLNEQYFGPGTRLTVT.

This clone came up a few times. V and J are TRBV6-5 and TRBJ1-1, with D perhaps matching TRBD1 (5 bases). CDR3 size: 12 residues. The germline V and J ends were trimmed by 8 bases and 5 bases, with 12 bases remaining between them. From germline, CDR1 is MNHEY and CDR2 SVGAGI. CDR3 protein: CASGGGGTEAFF. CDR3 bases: TGTGCCAGCGGGGGTGGTGGTACTGAAGCTTTCTTT.

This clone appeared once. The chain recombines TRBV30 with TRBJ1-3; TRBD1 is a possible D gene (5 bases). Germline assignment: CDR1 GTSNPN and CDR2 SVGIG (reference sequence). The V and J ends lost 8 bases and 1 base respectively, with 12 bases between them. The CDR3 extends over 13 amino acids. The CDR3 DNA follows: TGTGCCACCGAGAGGGGATCTGGAAACACCATATATTTT. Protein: CATERGSGNTIYF.

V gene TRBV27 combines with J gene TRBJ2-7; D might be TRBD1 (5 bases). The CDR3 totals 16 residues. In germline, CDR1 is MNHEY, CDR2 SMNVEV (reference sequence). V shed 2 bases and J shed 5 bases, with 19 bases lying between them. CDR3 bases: TGTGCCAGCAGTTTAGTTGGGGCAGGGAATCTCCACGAGCAGTACTTC. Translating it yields CASSLVGAGNLHEQYF.

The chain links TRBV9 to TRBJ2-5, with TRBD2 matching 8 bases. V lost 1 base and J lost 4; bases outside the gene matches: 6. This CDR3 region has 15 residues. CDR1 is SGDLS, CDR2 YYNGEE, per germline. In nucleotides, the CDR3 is TGTGCCAGCAGCGTAATCGGGGGGGCCGCAGAGACCCAGTACTTC. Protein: CASSVIGGAAETQYF.

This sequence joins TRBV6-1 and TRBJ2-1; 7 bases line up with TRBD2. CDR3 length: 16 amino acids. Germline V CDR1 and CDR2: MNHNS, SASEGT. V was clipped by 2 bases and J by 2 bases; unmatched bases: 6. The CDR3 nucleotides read TGTGCCAGCAGTGAACTTCGCGGGAGCGCCTACAATGAGCAGTTCTTC. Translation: CASSELRGSAYNEQFF.

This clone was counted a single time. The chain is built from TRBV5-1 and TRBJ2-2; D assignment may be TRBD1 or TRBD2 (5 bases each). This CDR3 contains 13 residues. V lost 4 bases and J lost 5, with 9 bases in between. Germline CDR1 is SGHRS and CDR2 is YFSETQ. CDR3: CASSGGPTGELFF. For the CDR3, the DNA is TGCGCCAGCAGCGGGGGACCAACCGGGGAGCTGTTTTTT. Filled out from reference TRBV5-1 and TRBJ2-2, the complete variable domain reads KAGVTQTPRYLIKTRGQQVTLSCSPISGHRSVSWYQQTPGQGLQFLFEYFSETQRNKGNFPGRFSGRQFSNSRSEMNVSTLELGDSALYLCASSGGPTGELFFGEGSRLTVL.

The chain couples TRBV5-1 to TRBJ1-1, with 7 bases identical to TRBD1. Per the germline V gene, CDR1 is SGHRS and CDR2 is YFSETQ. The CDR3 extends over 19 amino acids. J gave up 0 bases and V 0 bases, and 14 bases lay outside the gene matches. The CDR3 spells CASSLDSTGSSILNTEAFF. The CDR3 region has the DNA TGCGCCAGCAGCTTGGACTCGACAGGGAGTTCCATATTGAACACTGAAGCTTTCTTT.

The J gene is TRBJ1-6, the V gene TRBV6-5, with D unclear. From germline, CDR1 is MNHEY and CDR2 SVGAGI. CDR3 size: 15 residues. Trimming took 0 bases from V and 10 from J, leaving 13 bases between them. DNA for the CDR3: TGTGCCAGCAGTTACTCCCCTAACATGGACTCACCCCTCCACTTT. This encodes CASSYSPNMDSPLHF.